Each of the 17 T cell receptor beta chains below was sequenced from the same sample in a study of T cell repertoires in cytomegalovirus infection. TCRdb itself ran the reads through MiXCR, one entry per CDR3 protein. The sample shows approximately 500,000 distinct CDR3 sequences, approximately 25% of them seen only once. What was sequenced was PBMCs. The receptors derive from a human donor in good health (CMV status not recorded). Some clones in this sample may be carry-over from other donors' samples.

This clonotype was picked up many times. The chain couples TRBV7-2 to TRBJ2-3; D not certain. The CDR3 length is 13 residues. Germline V gene data show CDR1 as SGHTA and CDR2 as FQGNSA. Trimming cost V 5 bases and J 2 bases, with 8 bases left between them. CDR3 nucleotide sequence: TGTGCCAGCAGCCGGACCCACACAGATACGCAGTATTTT. Translation gives CASSRTHTDTQYF.

The table lists this clonotype with a few counts. This rearrangement joins TRBV19 to TRBJ1-3; 7 bases agree with TRBD1. CDR1 and CDR2 from the germline V gene are LNHDA and SQIVND (reference sequence). V shed 9 bases and J 0 bases; nucleotides not matched to a gene: 14. The CDR3 runs 17 residues. CDR3 nucleotides: TGTGCCAGCCTCCAACCGGGACAGCTTATCTCTGGAAACACCATATATTTT. It is translated as CASLQPGQLISGNTIYF.

The V and J genes are TRBV6-2 or TRBV6-3 and TRBJ1-1; D unclear. V was pared by 5 bases and J by 1 base, with 11 bases between. The CDR3 is 14 amino acids. The germline CDR1 and CDR2 sequences are MNHEY and SVGEGT. The CDR3 DNA follows: TGTGCCAGCAGTCGACCCCAGGAGAACACTGAAGCTTTCTTT. It yields the protein CASSRPQENTEAFF.

With respect to this clonotype: One junction end disagrees with the germline gene, perhaps due to a read error. This sequence joins TRBV18 and TRBJ2-1; unclear D gene. The CDR3 consists of 16 residues. From germline, CDR1 is KGHSH and CDR2 LQKENI. The CDR3 spells CVSSPPVGGLASEQFF. The DNA of the CDR3 is TGTGTCAGCTCACCACCGGTTGGCGGCCTGGCTAGTGAGCAGTTCTTC.

The genes are TRBV7-9 and TRBJ1-1, with D uncertain. With 1 base removed from V and 11 bases from J, the gap between germline ends came to 14 bases. The length of the CDR3 is 13 residues. Per the germline V gene, CDR1 is SEHNR and CDR2 is FQNEAQ (reference sequence). The CDR3 loop is CASSLVPGPGAFF. CDR3 in DNA: TGTGCCAGCAGCTTAGTCCCCGGACCTGGGGCTTTCTTT.

The chain has TRBV25-1 and TRBJ2-2; 9 bases agree with TRBD2. This CDR3 region has 16 residues. Germline CDR1 and CDR2: MGHDK and SYGVNS. Germline trimming cut 6 bases from V and 0 bases from J; bases unmatched to any gene: 5. The CDR3 DNA reads as TGTGCCAGCAGCCCCCGCGGGAGGGCGAACACCGGGGAGCTGTTTTTT. This sequence encodes CASSPRGRANTGELFF.

This clonotype was seen ten or more times. This chain connects TRBV7-2 to TRBJ2-5; 8 bases agree with TRBD2. The CDR3 totals 17 residues. J gave up 4 bases and V 2 bases, and 12 bases lay outside the gene matches. CDR1 SGHTA and CDR2 FQGNSA come from the germline V gene. The CDR3 DNA is TGTGCCAGCAGCTTATTTTCGAGCGGGAGCGGGGGAGAGACCCAGTACTTC. Residues: CASSLFSSGSGGETQYF.

With regard to this clonotype: This may be a read error: a much more frequent sequence differs by one nucleotide. The rearrangement uses TRBV7-2 and TRBJ1-2, with 9 bases matching TRBD1. This CDR3 has 13 amino acids. Germline V gene data show CDR1 as SGHTA and CDR2 as FQGNSA. Unmatched junction bases numbered 2, after V lost 2 bases and J lost 7 bases. CDR3 sequence (DNA): TGTGCCAGCAGCTTAATGACAGGGGGTGGCTACACCTTC. Amino acid sequence: CASSLMTGGGYTF.

This chain links TRBV30 with TRBJ1-4, with D uncertain. The V end lost 0 bases, the J end lost 8 bases, and 4 bases lay between the germline ends. This CDR3 is built from 11 residues. Germline V gives CDR1 GTSNPN, CDR2 SVGIG (reference sequence). CDR3 in DNA: TGTGCCTGGAGTGTACCCGAAAAACTGTTTTTT. Its translation is CAWSVPEKLFF. The whole variable domain, filled in from reference TRBV30 and TRBJ1-4, reads SQTIHQWPATLVQPVGSPLSLECTVEGTSNPNLYWYRQAAGRGLQLLFYSVGIGQISSEVPQNLSASRPQDRQFILSSKKLLLSDSGFYLCAWSVPEKLFFGSGTQLSVL.

The rearrangement links TRBV11-2 to TRBJ2-3; D not resolved. Trimming stripped 0 bases from V and 1 base from J, with 11 bases between. CDR3 size: 16 residues. CDR1 is SGHAT, CDR2 FQNNGV, per germline. The CDR3 region is CASSLDWGRGTDTQYF. Here the CDR3 DNA reads TGTGCCAGCAGCTTAGATTGGGGTAGGGGCACAGATACGCAGTATTTT. Combining the CDR3 with reference TRBV11-2 and TRBJ2-3 gives the whole variable domain EAGVAQSPRYKIIEKRQSVAFWCNPISGHATLYWYQQILGQGPKLLIQFQNNGVVDDSQLPKDRFSAERLKGVDSTLKIQPAKLEDSAVYLCASSLDWGRGTDTQYFGPGTRLTVL.

This clonotype was counted at least ten times. The chain joins TRBV7-8 to TRBJ1-1, with D unresolved. The V gene lost 1 base and the J gene lost 0 bases, with 15 bases spanning the gap. Per the germline V gene, CDR1 is SGHVS and CDR2 is FQNEAQ. The CDR3 contains 17 residues. In nucleotides, the CDR3 is TGTGCCAGCAGCTTAGTGGGCCGACAAGGCATGAACACTGAAGCTTTCTTT. It is translated as CASSLVGRQGMNTEAFF.

The rearrangement uses TRBV7-8 and TRBJ2-4, with TRBD2 identical over 11 bases. With 5 bases clipped from V and 15 bases from J, the junction kept 6 bases outside the gene matches. This CDR3 contains 12 residues. The germline V gene encodes CDR1 SGHVS and CDR2 FQNEAQ. CDR3 sequence (DNA): TGTGCCAGCAGCCCCACTAGCGGGAGTCGGTACTTC. It encodes CASSPTSGSRYF.

The chain is built from TRBV7-2 and TRBJ1-5, with a possible D match to TRBD1 (5 bases). V was clipped by 1 base and J by 7 bases, with 14 bases between them. The CDR3 consists of 15 residues. In germline, CDR1 is SGHTA, CDR2 FQGNSA. CDR3 bases: TGTGCCAGCAGCTTAGGGTCAGGGAAAGGCCAGCCCCAGCATTTT. As protein: CASSLGSGKGQPQHF. The variable domain in full, with the rest retrieved from reference TRBV7-2 and TRBJ1-5, is GAGVSQSPSNKVTEKGKDVELRCDPISGHTALYWYRQSLGQGLEFLIYFQGNSAPDKSGLPSDRFSAERTGGSVSTLTIQRTQQEDSAVYLCASSLGSGKGQPQHFGDGTRLSIL.

The chain recombines TRBV18 with TRBJ1-1; a weak D match, TRBD1 (5 bases). Between the trimmed V and J ends, which lost 3 bases and 3 bases, there was a span of 14 bases. The CDR3 totals 15 residues. Germline CDR1 reads KGHSH; CDR2 reads LQKENI. CDR3 amino acids: CASSPKTGGDTEAFF. The CDR3 nucleotides read TGTGCCAGCTCACCCAAGACGGGAGGGGACACTGAAGCTTTCTTT.

This clonotype was seen a few times. This chain uses TRBV19 with TRBJ1-1; 8 nucleotides agree with TRBD1. There are 12 residues in the CDR3. From germline, CDR1 is LNHDA and CDR2 SQIVND (reference sequence). Unmatched junction bases numbered 7, after V lost 10 bases and J lost 6 bases. The chain's CDR3 is CATQGQGPEAFF. The CDR3 bases are TGTGCCACCCAAGGACAGGGACCTGAAGCTTTCTTT.

The CDR3 DNA reads TGTGCCAGCAACACCCTGGGGACCCGCAATGAAAAACTGTTTTTT. This sequence encodes CASNTLGTRNEKLFF. The chain employs TRBV3-1 and TRBJ1-4; TRBD1 might be the D (5 bases). The V gene lost 7 bases and the J gene lost 5 bases, with 17 bases spanning the gap. This CDR3 contains 15 residues. CDR1 LGHDT and CDR2 YNNKEL come from the germline V gene (reference sequence).

V and J are TRBV7-2 and TRBJ2-1; D is ambiguous. CDR3 length: 14 amino acids. Trimming cost V 1 base and J 5 bases, with 9 bases left between them. CDR1 is SGHTA, CDR2 FQGNSA, per germline. The CDR3 loop reads CASSLVLSNNEQFF. The CDR3 DNA sequence: TGTGCCAGCAGCTTAGTGCTCAGCAACAATGAGCAGTTCTTC.